A single sample is the source of the 4 T cell receptor beta chains below, sequenced in a study of shared clonotypes between healthy human individuals. Sequencing was performed with immunoSEQ multiplex PCR; in TCRdb, only in-frame clones are kept and a portion is missing. The sample has around 1.6 million clones, 95% to 99% seen once. The sequenced material came from naive CD4+ T cells sorted from blood. Specified subset: CD45RA+ positively selected. The source of these receptors is a man under 40 in good health.

With respect to this clone: This CDR3 is also generated by other DNA sequences in the sample. The chain uses TRBV5-1 and TRBJ2-1, with TRBD2 matching 7 bases. Germline V gives CDR1 SGHRS, CDR2 YFSETQ. V lost 3 bases to trimming and J lost 4 bases; unmatched junction nucleotides: 4. The length of the CDR3 is 14 residues. CDR3 bases: TGCGCCAGCAGCTCCGGGACTACATACAATGAGCAGTTCTTC. Its protein is CASSSGTTYNEQFF.

This chain joins TRBV27 and TRBJ2-7; the D gene could be TRBD1 or TRBD2 (5 bases each). CDR1 and CDR2 from the germline V gene are MNHEY and SMNVEV (reference sequence). Trimming cost V 6 bases and J 0 bases, with 12 bases left between them. The CDR3 sequence is 14 residues long. The CDR3 DNA is TGTGCCAGCAGCCCGGGACGCTCCTCCTACGAGCAGTACTTC. Protein product: CASSPGRSSYEQYF.

This chain uses TRBV18 with TRBJ1-1, with TRBD1 matching over 7 bases. Per germline, CDR1 KGHSH and CDR2 LQKENI. The CDR3 loop spans 15 amino acids. With V trimmed by 4 bases and J by 3 bases, 8 bases remained unmatched. The CDR3 protein is CASSLIGQDYTEAFF. In DNA form, the CDR3 reads TGTGCCAGCTCACTCATAGGACAGGATTACACTGAAGCTTTCTTT. The full variable domain, completed using reference TRBV18 and TRBJ1-1, is NAGVMQNPRHLVRRRGQEARLRCSPMKGHSHVYWYRQLPEEGLKFMVYLQKENIIDESGMPKERFSAEFPKEGPSILRIQQVVRGDSAAYFCASSLIGQDYTEAFFGQGTRLTVV.

The chain recombines TRBV6-5 with TRBJ2-2, with D perhaps assigned TRBD1 or TRBD2 (5 bases each). Trimming took off 4 bases at V and 5 bases at J, with 14 bases between the two ends. The germline CDR1 and CDR2 sequences are MNHEY and SVGAGI. CDR3 length: 15 residues. CDR3 nucleotides: TGTGCCAGCAGTTCCGGGACGGGTCCGACCGGGGAGCTGTTTTTT. It is translated as CASSSGTGPTGELFF.